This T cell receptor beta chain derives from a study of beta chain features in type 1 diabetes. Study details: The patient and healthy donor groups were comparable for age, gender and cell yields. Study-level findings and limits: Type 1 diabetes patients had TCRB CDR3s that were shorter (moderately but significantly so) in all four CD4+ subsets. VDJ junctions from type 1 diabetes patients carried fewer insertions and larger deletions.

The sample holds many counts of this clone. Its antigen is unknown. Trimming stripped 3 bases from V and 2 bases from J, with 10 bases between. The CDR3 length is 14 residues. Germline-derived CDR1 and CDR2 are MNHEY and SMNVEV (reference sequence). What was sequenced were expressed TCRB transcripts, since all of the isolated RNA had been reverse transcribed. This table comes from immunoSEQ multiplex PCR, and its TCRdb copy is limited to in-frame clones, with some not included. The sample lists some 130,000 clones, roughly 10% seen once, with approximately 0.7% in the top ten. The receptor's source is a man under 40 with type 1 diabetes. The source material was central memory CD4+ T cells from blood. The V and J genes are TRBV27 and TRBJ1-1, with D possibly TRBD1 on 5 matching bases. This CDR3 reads CASSLMGGNTEAFF. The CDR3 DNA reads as TGTGCCAGCAGTTTGATGGGGGGTAACACTGAAGCTTTCTTT.